The TCR beta chain under discussion was sequenced for a study of T-cell memory formation after mild COVID-19. The wider study: The study found TCR clusters largely donor specific. General study points: Some SARS-CoV-2-responding clones were already detected in memory before infection. Of the contracting clones, CD4+ ones lay mainly in CM and EM, and CD8+ ones in EMRA.

As for this clonotype: The antigen is unknown.

Using constant-segment primers, 5'RACE produced TCR alpha and TCR beta cDNA libraries carrying sample barcodes and UMIs. TCRdb independently ran MiXCR on the 5' RACE reads; one entry per CDR3 protein. Here the sample spans about 360,000 distinct CDR3 sequences, around an eighth being singletons. The ends lost 4 bases at V and 4 bases at J; junction bases unmatched: 6. CDR1 and CDR2 from the germline V gene are SGHTA and FQGNSA. The CDR3 is made up of 15 amino acids. The specimen was PBMCs or a T cell subset sorted from them (not recorded which). This sequence joins TRBV7-2 and TRBJ1-3; 8 nucleotides agree with TRBD1. The sequence derives from a man between 18 and 35 years old who had mild COVID-19 (a few samples of this study predate the infection). Cell type and time point are not known. The CDR3 protein is CASSSQTGEGNTIYF. As DNA, the CDR3 is TGTGCCAGCAGCTCCCAGACAGGGGAGGGAAACACCATATATTTT.